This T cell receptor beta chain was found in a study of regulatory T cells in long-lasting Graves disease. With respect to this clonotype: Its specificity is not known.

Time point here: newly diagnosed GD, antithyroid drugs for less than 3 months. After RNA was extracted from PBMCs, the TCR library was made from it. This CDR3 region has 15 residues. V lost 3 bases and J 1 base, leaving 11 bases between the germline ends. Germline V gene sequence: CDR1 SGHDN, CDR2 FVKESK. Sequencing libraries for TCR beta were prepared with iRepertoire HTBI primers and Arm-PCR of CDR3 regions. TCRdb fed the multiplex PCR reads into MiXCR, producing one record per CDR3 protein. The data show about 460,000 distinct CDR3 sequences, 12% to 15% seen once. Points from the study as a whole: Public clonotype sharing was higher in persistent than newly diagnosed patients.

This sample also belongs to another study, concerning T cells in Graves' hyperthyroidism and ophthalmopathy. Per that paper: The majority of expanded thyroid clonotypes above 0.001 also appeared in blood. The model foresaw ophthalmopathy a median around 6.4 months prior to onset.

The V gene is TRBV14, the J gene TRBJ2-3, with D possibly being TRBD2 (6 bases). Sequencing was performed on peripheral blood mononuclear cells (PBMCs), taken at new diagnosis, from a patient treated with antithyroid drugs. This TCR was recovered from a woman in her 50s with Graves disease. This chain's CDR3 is CASSHPGSGTDTQYF. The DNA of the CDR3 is TGTGCCAGCAGCCATCCCGGGAGCGGCACAGATACGCAGTATTTT.